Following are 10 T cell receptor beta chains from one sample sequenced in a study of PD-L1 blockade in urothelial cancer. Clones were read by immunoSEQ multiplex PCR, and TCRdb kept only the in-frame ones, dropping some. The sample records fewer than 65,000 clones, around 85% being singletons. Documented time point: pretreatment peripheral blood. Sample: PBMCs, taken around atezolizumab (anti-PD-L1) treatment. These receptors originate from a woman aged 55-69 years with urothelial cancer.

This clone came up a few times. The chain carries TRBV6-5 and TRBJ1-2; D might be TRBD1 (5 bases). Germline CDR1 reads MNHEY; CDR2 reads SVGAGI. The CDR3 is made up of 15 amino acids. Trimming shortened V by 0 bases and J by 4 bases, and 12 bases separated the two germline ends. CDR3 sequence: CASSYSTGQGYGYTF. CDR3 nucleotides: TGTGCCAGCAGTTACTCGACCGGGCAGGGCTATGGCTACACCTTC.

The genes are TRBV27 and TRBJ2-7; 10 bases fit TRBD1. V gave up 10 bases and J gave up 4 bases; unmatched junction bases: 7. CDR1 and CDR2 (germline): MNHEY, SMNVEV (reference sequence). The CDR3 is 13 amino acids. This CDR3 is CATWDRGFYEQYF. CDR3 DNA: TGTGCCACCTGGGACAGGGGATTTTACGAGCAGTACTTC.

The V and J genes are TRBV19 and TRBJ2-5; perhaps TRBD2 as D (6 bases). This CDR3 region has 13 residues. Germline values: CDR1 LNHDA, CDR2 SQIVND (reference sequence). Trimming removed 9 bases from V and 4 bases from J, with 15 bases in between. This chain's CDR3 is CASSGERGETQYF. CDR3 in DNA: TGTGCCAGCTCGGGGGAGAGAGGAGAGACCCAGTACTTC.

The CDR3: CASSLGVGTDTQYF. The CDR3 DNA sequence: TGTGCCAGCAGCTTAGGAGTTGGCACAGATACGCAGTATTTT. V and J are TRBV7-2 and TRBJ2-3, with unresolved D. The V gene's germline CDR1 is SGHTA and CDR2 FQGNSA. The CDR3 is 14 residues long. V was cut by 1 base and J by 1 base, with 6 bases left in between.

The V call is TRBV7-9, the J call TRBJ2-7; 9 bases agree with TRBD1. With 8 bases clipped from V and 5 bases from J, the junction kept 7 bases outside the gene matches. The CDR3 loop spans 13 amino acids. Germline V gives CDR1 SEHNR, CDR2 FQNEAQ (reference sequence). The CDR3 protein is CASRRDRDNEQYF. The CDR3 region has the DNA TGTGCCAGCCGGCGGGACAGGGACAACGAGCAGTACTTC.

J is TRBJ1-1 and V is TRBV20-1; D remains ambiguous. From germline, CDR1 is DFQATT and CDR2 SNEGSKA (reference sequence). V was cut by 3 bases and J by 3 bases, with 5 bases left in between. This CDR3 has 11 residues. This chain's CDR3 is CSASQYTEAFF. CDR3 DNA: TGCAGTGCTAGCCAGTACACTGAAGCTTTCTTT.

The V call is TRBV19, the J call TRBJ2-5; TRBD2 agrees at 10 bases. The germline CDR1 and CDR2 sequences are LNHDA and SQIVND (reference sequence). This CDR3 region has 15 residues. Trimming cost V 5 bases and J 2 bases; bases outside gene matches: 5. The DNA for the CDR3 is TGTGCCAGTAGTGCCCGACTAGCGGGTCAAGAGACCCAGTACTTC. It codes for CASSARLAGQETQYF.

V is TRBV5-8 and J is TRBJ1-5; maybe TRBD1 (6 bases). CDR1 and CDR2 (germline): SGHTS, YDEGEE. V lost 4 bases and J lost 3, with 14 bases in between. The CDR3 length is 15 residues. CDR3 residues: CASSLRGPNNQPQHF. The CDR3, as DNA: TGTGCCAGCAGCCTGCGGGGGCCCAACAATCAGCCCCAGCATTTT.

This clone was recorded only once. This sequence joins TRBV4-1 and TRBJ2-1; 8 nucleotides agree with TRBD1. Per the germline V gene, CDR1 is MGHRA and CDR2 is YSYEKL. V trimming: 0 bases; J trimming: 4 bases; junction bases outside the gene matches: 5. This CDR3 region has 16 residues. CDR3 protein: CASSQDDTGGYNEQFF. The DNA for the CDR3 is TGCGCCAGCAGCCAAGATGACACAGGGGGATACAATGAGCAGTTCTTC.

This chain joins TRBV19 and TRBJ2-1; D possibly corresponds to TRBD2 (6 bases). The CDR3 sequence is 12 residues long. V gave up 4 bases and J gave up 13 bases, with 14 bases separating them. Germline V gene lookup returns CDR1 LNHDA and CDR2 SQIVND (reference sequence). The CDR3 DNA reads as TGTGCCAGTAGTAGGGACTCCTCGAATCAGTTCTTC. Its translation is CASSRDSSNQFF.